The rows below give T cell receptor beta chains drawn from one sample of a study of blood T cell repertoires in COVID-19. Sequencing was performed with immunoSEQ multiplex PCR; in TCRdb, only in-frame clones are kept and a portion is missing. The table shows 250,000 to 350,000 clones, with 65% to 85% occurring only once. The sequenced sample consisted of peripheral blood. Every receptor here comes from a human donor with COVID-19, enrolled during active disease. The donor label of this sample is uncertain. Both conserved end residues are part of each CDR3. The D gene is left open where the match is weak.

cdr3_length	v_call	d_call	cdr3_aa
14	TRBV4-1	TRBD2	CASSRGGRVYEQFF
12	TRBV19	.	CASSISGVGYTF
13	TRBV30	.	CAWSVMGAGSYTF
14	TRBV14	.	CASSAGRVGYEQYF
17	TRBV11-2	TRBD1	CASSLSGRQGVGYEQYF
14	TRBV27	TRBD2	CASGVAGGRGEQYF
17	TRBV9	TRBD2	CASSVSTSGDSSYEQYF
14	TRBV19	TRBD1	CASSSGQGGTEAFF
14	TRBV29-1	TRBD2	CSVAGTSGYNEQFF
14	TRBV5-1	.	CASSPEQYRDAQYF
13	TRBV29-1	.	CSVESRDKETQYF
15	TRBV7-9	.	CASSSRQANTGELFF
13	TRBV30	.	CAWGQGMYQPQHF
13	TRBV11-1	.	CASSLGGEQPQHF
14	TRBV30	TRBD1	CAWRWTGGRETQYF
13	TRBV11-2	.	CASSLTGTDTQYF
14	TRBV5-1	.	CASSSTVGNSPLHF
12	TRBV6-1	.	CASSFGGTEAFF
16	TRBV6-6	.	CASSYSKGLNTDTQYF
14	TRBV4-1	.	CASSNGGLRTEAFF
14	TRBV3-1/TRBV3-2	.	CASSLGIPAVEAFF
14	TRBV2	.	CASSERALTGELFF
12	TRBV10-3	.	CAITRDQNGYTF
14	TRBV6-1	TRBD1	CASSERGLFKPQHF
13	TRBV6-5	.	CASNRVESYEQYF
16	TRBV27	TRBD2	CASSPSAVGGQETQYF
15	TRBV2	.	CASSEDTTRNYGYTF
15	TRBV4-1	.	CASSQGFRGSYEQYF
17	TRBV6-1	TRBD1	CASSGTGGLQGRGEQFF
14	TRBV11-3	.	CASSLAGYYNEQFF
13	TRBV5-6	.	CASSLGQQETQYF
14	TRBV5-1	.	CASSLGSSNTEAFF
15	TRBV5-1	.	CASSLETARGNEQFF
15	TRBV6-2/TRBV6-3	TRBD2	CASSYSTSGYNEQFF
12	TRBV5-1	.	CASSRDADEQYF
13	TRBV19	.	CASSRQSYNEQFF
16	TRBV7-9	.	CASSGLRRVNTGELFF
16	TRBV7-3	TRBD2	CASSPRAGGPGNEQFF
15	TRBV28	TRBD2	CASSSTSGLRDTQYF
16	TRBV9	TRBD2	CASSLRGLGFTDTQYF
15	TRBV9	.	CASSTNTPSGNTIYF
14	TRBV19	.	CASRTELYNSPLHF
13	TRBV7-2	.	CASSSYQSYGYTF